The next 25 T cell receptor beta chains were all read from a single sample in a study of blood T cell repertoires in COVID-19. Here immunoSEQ multiplex PCR was the method, and the copy in TCRdb shows in-frame clones only, minus some. The sample records more than 100,000 clones, about 90% being singletons. Input material: peripheral blood. The receptors derive from a woman aged 60-75 years with COVID-19, enrolled during active disease.

The V and J genes are TRBV5-1 and TRBJ1-5; TRBD1 matches 8 bases. The V gene's germline CDR1 is SGHRS and CDR2 YFSETQ. Unmatched junction bases numbered 2, after V lost 3 bases and J lost 3 bases. The CDR3 contains 14 residues. The CDR3 sequence is CASSSGQDNQPQHF. The CDR3 nucleotides read TGCGCCAGCAGCTCGGGACAGGACAATCAGCCCCAGCATTTT.

The V and J genes are TRBV5-8 and TRBJ2-7; D is undetermined. This CDR3 spans 13 amino acids. Deletions cut 4 bases from V and 7 bases from J, with 15 bases between. Germline CDR1 and CDR2: SGHTS and YDEGEE. CDR3 region: CASSREVFKEQYF. CDR3 DNA sequence: TGTGCCAGCAGCCGCGAGGTTTTCAAGGAGCAGTACTTC.

The chain is built from TRBV9 and TRBJ1-4; D not resolved. The CDR3 is 14 residues long. Germline CDR1 and CDR2: SGDLS and YYNGEE. V gave up 4 bases and J gave up 3 bases, with 10 bases separating them. The CDR3 sequence: CASSLDGANEKLFF. As DNA, the CDR3 is TGTGCCAGCAGCCTCGACGGGGCTAATGAAAAACTGTTTTTT.

The chain combines TRBV5-1 with TRBJ1-1; TRBD1 aligns across 8 bases. CDR1 SGHRS and CDR2 YFSETQ come from the germline V gene. The trim removed 0 bases at V and 5 bases at J, leaving 6 bases unmatched. The CDR3 totals 15 residues. The CDR3 DNA reads TGCGCCAGCAGCTTGGATAGGACAGGGCCGACTGAAGCTTTCTTT. Its protein is CASSLDRTGPTEAFF.

This clone has a single count. CDR3 bases: TGTGCCAGCAGTTACGACAGCCCTTATCAGTTCTTC. Translation: CASSYDSPYQFF. This chain links TRBV6-2 or TRBV6-3 with TRBJ2-1; TRBD1 is a possible D gene (5 bases). Germline V gene data show CDR1 as MNHEY and CDR2 as SVGEGT. The CDR3 runs 12 residues. V was cut by 2 bases and J by 13 bases, with 12 bases left in between.

The chain joins TRBV18 to TRBJ1-2, with 9 bases that match TRBD1. With 4 bases clipped from V and 4 bases from J, the junction kept 13 bases outside the gene matches. The germline CDR1 and CDR2 sequences are KGHSH and LQKENI. The CDR3 is 17 residues long. DNA for the CDR3: TGTGCCAGCTCACTTCAAGACCCCGGGACAGGGAGCTATGGCTACACCTTC. It specifies CASSLQDPGTGSYGYTF.

The J gene is TRBJ1-6, the V gene TRBV7-2, with a possible D match to TRBD1 (6 bases). V lost 5 bases, J lost 9 bases, and 17 bases lay in between. Per germline, CDR1 SGHTA and CDR2 FQGNSA. There are 15 residues in the CDR3. CDR3 protein: CASSTSAGDSSPLHF. The CDR3 DNA follows: TGTGCCAGCAGCACGTCCGCAGGGGATAGTTCACCCCTCCACTTT.

This clone was seen a few times. This rearrangement joins TRBV3-1 (or the pseudogene TRBV3-2) to TRBJ1-1; 8 nucleotides match TRBD1. J lost 8 bases, V lost 4 bases, and 15 bases had no gene match. The germline gives CDR1 LGHDT, CDR2 YNNKEL (reference sequence). The CDR3 sequence is 16 residues long. CDR3 in DNA: TGTGCCAGCAGCCCCCGGTGGGACAGGTTATCTGCGGAAGCTTTCTTT. As protein: CASSPRWDRLSAEAFF.

The chain is built from TRBV3-1 (or the pseudogene TRBV3-2) and TRBJ1-1, with D possibly TRBD1 on 6 matching bases. This CDR3 has 13 amino acids. The germline V gene has CDR1 LGHDT and CDR2 YNNKEL (reference sequence). Trimming shortened V by 2 bases and J by 3 bases, and 7 bases separated the two germline ends. CDR3 in DNA: TGTGCCAGCAGCCAAAACAGGGACACTGAAGCTTTCTTT. Its protein is CASSQNRDTEAFF.

This chain uses TRBV10-3 with TRBJ2-2; 11 nucleotides match TRBD1. Germline V gene data show CDR1 as ENHRY and CDR2 as SYGVKD. This CDR3 has 18 residues. Losses at the gene ends were 4 bases for V and 6 bases for J; bases not matched to a gene: 13. The CDR3 DNA reads as TGTGCCATCAGTGCGGGGACAGGGGGTAAGGGTTCCGCCGGGGAGCTGTTTTTT. Encoded protein: CAISAGTGGKGSAGELFF.

The J gene is TRBJ1-1, the V gene TRBV2; tentatively, D is TRBD1 (5 bases). Trimming left V 2 bases short and J 0 bases short, with 10 bases between. Germline assignment: CDR1 SNHLY and CDR2 FYNNEI. The CDR3 is 15 amino acids. This chain's CDR3 is CASSEIRGVNTEAFF. CDR3 DNA: TGTGCCAGCAGTGAAATCCGGGGGGTGAACACTGAAGCTTTCTTT.

This clone came up a few times. The sample carries other DNA sequences with the same CDR3. The rearrangement joins TRBV20-1 to TRBJ1-2; tentative D call: TRBD1 (6 bases). This CDR3 comprises 11 residues. The germline V gene has CDR1 DFQATT and CDR2 SNEGSKA (reference sequence). V was pared by 3 bases and J by 7 bases, with 9 bases between. The CDR3 loop is CSASGGGGYTF. The DNA of the CDR3 is TGCAGTGCTAGTGGAGGGGGTGGCTACACCTTC.

A few counts support this clone. The chain couples TRBV20-1 to TRBJ1-2; 9 bases are shared with TRBD1. Germline V lookup: CDR1 DFQATT, CDR2 SNEGSKA (reference sequence). CDR3 length equals 15 residues. Germline trimming cut 6 bases from V and 4 bases from J; bases unmatched to any gene: 12. This chain's CDR3 is CSASQHRDRVYGYTF. The CDR3 DNA reads TGCAGTGCAAGTCAACACCGGGACAGGGTCTATGGCTACACCTTC.

The J gene is TRBJ2-3, the V gene TRBV5-4, with D perhaps matching TRBD2 (6 bases). Germline CDR1 is SGHNT and CDR2 is YYREEE (reference sequence). Between the trimmed V and J ends, which lost 2 bases and 0 bases, there was a span of 10 bases. This CDR3 is built from 15 residues. CDR3 DNA sequence: TGTGCCAGCAGCTTAGCCGGGACTAGCACAGATACGCAGTATTTT. The encoded protein is CASSLAGTSTDTQYF.

V and J are TRBV3-1 (or the pseudogene TRBV3-2) and TRBJ1-2; D unclear. The CDR3 runs 15 residues. CDR1 LGHDT and CDR2 YNNKEL come from the germline V gene (reference sequence). Trimming took 0 bases from V and 4 from J, leaving 12 bases between them. The CDR3 here is CASSQERIVGYGYTF. CDR3 DNA: TGTGCCAGCAGCCAAGAGAGGATTGTCGGCTATGGCTACACCTTC.

The CDR3 DNA sequence: TGTGCCATCAGTGAGTCAGGGGTCCCCACAGATACGCAGTATTTT. It is translated as CAISESGVPTDTQYF. The rearrangement uses TRBV10-3 and TRBJ2-3; possibly TRBD1 for D (5 bases). The CDR3 has 15 residues. CDR1 and CDR2 from the germline V gene are ENHRY and SYGVKD. Trimming cost V 0 bases and J 2 bases, with 9 bases left between them.

This rearrangement joins TRBV6-5 to TRBJ1-2; TRBD1 aligns across 9 bases. V was pared by 3 bases and J by 6 bases, with 2 bases of the junction left unmatched. Germline assignment: CDR1 MNHEY and CDR2 SVGAGI. This CDR3 has 13 residues. The DNA of the CDR3 is TGTGCCAGCAGTTATCGGGACAGGGATGGCTACACCTTC. Protein product: CASSYRDRDGYTF.

The chain is built from TRBV29-1 and TRBJ2-5; 7 bases line up with TRBD1. The CDR3 covers 14 residues. V was clipped by 2 bases and J by 5 bases; unmatched bases: 8. Per the germline V gene, CDR1 is SQVTM and CDR2 is ANQGSEA. In DNA, the CDR3 is TGCAGCGTTGAAACATTACAGGGACAGGAGACCCAGTACTTC. Amino acid sequence: CSVETLQGQETQYF. Full variable domain (missing parts from reference TRBV29-1 and TRBJ2-5): SAVISQKPSRDICQRGTSLTIQCQVDSQVTMMFWYRQQPGQSLTLIATANQGSEATYESGFVIDKFPISRPNLTFSTLTVSNMSPEDSSIYLCSVETLQGQETQYFGPGTRLLVL.

V and J are TRBV4-2 and TRBJ1-2, with a weak D call TRBD1 (6 bases). V dropped 2 bases and J dropped 5 bases, with 6 bases sitting between them. The germline V gene encodes CDR1 LGHNA and CDR2 YNFKEQ. The CDR3 runs to 12 residues. CDR3 nucleotides: TGTGCCAGCAGCCAACAGGGGTATGGCTACACCTTC. Translated, it gives CASSQQGYGYTF.

The genes are TRBV11-1 and TRBJ2-5, with TRBD2 as a possible D gene (6 bases). The V gene's germline CDR1 is SGHAT and CDR2 FQDESV (reference sequence). The CDR3 has 16 residues. The V and J ends lost 2 bases and 2 bases respectively, with 15 bases between them. CDR3 residues: CASSLSRGTFQETQYF. The CDR3 nucleotides are TGTGCCAGCAGCTTAAGCCGGGGGACTTTTCAAGAGACCCAGTACTTC.

The V call is TRBV21-1, the J call TRBJ1-1. TRBV21-1 is a pseudogene segment. The length of the CDR3 is 11 residues. The CDR3 DNA is TGTGCCAGCAGTAAAGAAAGAGTAGCTTTCTTT. Translated: CASSKERVAFF.

This chain uses TRBV27 with TRBJ1-5; no definite D call. The germline V gene has CDR1 MNHEY and CDR2 SMNVEV (reference sequence). CDR3 length: 14 residues. Trimming left V 3 bases short and J 6 bases short, with 12 bases between. The DNA for the CDR3 is TGTGCCAGCAGTTTGCGGGGAGCGTTTCAGCCCCAGCATTTT. Protein product: CASSLRGAFQPQHF.

The chain links TRBV4-2 to TRBJ1-2, with unresolved D. From germline, CDR1 is LGHNA and CDR2 YNFKEQ. V gave up 4 bases and J gave up 5 bases, with 14 bases separating them. This CDR3 has 14 amino acids. For the CDR3, the DNA is TGTGCCAGCAGCCCCCCTCAGGCGTTTTATGGCTACACCTTC. It codes for CASSPPQAFYGYTF.

The chain employs TRBV7-3 and TRBJ1-4; D not resolved. Germline CDR1 and CDR2: SGHTA and FQGTGA. Trimming pared 5 bases from V and 8 bases from J, leaving 18 bases between. This CDR3 region has 15 residues. CDR3 in DNA: TGTGCCAGCAGCCCCACGGGATCTATAGGGGAAAAACTGTTTTTT. Translation: CASSPTGSIGEKLFF.

The rearrangement joins TRBV19 to TRBJ2-7; possibly TRBD2 for D (5 bases). The V gene lost 3 bases and the J gene lost 7 bases, with 19 bases spanning the gap. This CDR3 spans 15 amino acids. The V gene's germline CDR1 is LNHDA and CDR2 SQIVND (reference sequence). CDR3 bases: TGTGCCAGTAGTATTGAGGGCAGACCCCCTGGGGAGCAGTACTTC. This encodes CASSIEGRPPGEQYF.